These 10 T cell receptor beta chains were all obtained from the same sample, sequenced in a study of blood T cell repertoires in COVID-19 (dated by TCRdb to the early 2020s). The library was built by means of the immunoSEQ multiplex PCR assay. Not all clones reach the TCRdb copy of this immuneACCESS table, which keeps in-frame sequences only. Checked studies attribute under half of the gap to unresolved V genes and leave the rest unexplained. This sample is represented by around 170,000 clones; about 81% of them were singletons. The ten largest clones take up roughly 10% of the sample. The sample was peripheral blood. These receptors were collected from a woman aged 80 or over with COVID-19, enrolled during active disease.

The chain combines TRBV2 with TRBJ2-2; tentative D call: TRBD1 (6 bases). Germline V gene data show CDR1 as SNHLY and CDR2 as FYNNEI. Between the trimmed V and J ends, which lost 6 bases and 1 base, there was a span of 12 bases. The CDR3 has 15 residues. This CDR3 reads CASSYRAVNTGELFF. The CDR3 nucleotides are TGTGCCAGCAGCTACAGGGCGGTGAACACCGGGGAGCTGTTTTTT.

The chain uses TRBV15 and TRBJ2-3; 11 bases line up with TRBD2. V lost 4 bases, J lost 5 bases, and 8 bases stayed unmatched. Germline CDR1 LNHNV, CDR2 YYDKDF (reference sequence). The CDR3 has 16 amino acids. The CDR3 loop reads CATSINSGRARDTQYF. The CDR3 DNA reads TGTGCCACCAGCATCAATAGCGGGAGGGCCCGAGATACGCAGTATTTT.

This rearrangement joins TRBV4-1 to TRBJ2-1; 7 bases line up with TRBD2. V trimming: 6 bases; J trimming: 5 bases; junction bases outside the gene matches: 7. Germline CDR1 reads MGHRA; CDR2 reads YSYEKL. The length of the CDR3 is 14 residues. The CDR3 nucleotides read TGCGCCAGCAGGCCGAGCGGGACCAACAATGAGCAGTTCTTC. Translated, it gives CASRPSGTNNEQFF.

This chain connects TRBV6-5 to TRBJ2-7, with TRBD1 matching 7 bases. With V trimmed by 7 bases and J by 2 bases, 8 bases remained unmatched. The V gene's germline CDR1 is MNHEY and CDR2 SVGAGI. The CDR3 consists of 14 residues. The CDR3: CASTSRTGPYEQYF. CDR3 in DNA: TGTGCCAGCACCAGCCGGACAGGCCCCTACGAGCAGTACTTC.

The chain has TRBV9 and TRBJ1-3; D is possibly TRBD1 (6 bases). Between the trimmed V and J ends, which lost 4 bases and 0 bases, there was a span of 14 bases. CDR1 is SGDLS, CDR2 YYNGEE, per germline. This CDR3 spans 16 amino acids. The CDR3: CASSPHDRFSGNTIYF. CDR3 nucleotides: TGTGCCAGCAGCCCTCATGACAGGTTCTCTGGAAACACCATATATTTT.

To note about this clone: The junction departs from germline at one end; a sequencing error may be responsible. The rearrangement uses TRBV7-7 and TRBJ2-7; 11 bases match TRBD2. Germline-derived CDR1 and CDR2 are SSHAT and FNYEAQ (reference sequence). The CDR3 has 13 residues. The CDR3 nucleotides are TGTGCTAGCAGCTTAGCGGGGGGGTACGAGCAGTACTTC. The encoded protein is CASSLAGGYEQYF.

The chain recombines TRBV24-1 with TRBJ1-1; a weak D match, TRBD1 (5 bases). Looked up from germline, CDR1 is KGHDR and CDR2 is SFDVKD. The CDR3 covers 13 residues. V was trimmed by 9 bases and J by 3 bases, leaving 13 bases between them. In nucleotides, the CDR3 is TGTGCCACCTCACGGGGAGGGGACACTGAAGCTTTCTTT. The encoded protein is CATSRGGDTEAFF.

The genes are TRBV7-9 and TRBJ2-1; 8 nucleotides align to TRBD1. The CDR3 contains 14 residues. CDR1 SEHNR and CDR2 FQNEAQ come from the germline V gene (reference sequence). The trim removed 3 bases at V and 6 bases at J, leaving 4 bases unmatched. CDR3 sequence (DNA): TGTGCCAGCAGCTTGGACAGGGTGGGCAATGAGCAGTTCTTC. Its translation is CASSLDRVGNEQFF.

The V and J genes are TRBV3-1 (or the pseudogene TRBV3-2) and TRBJ2-3; a weak D match, TRBD1 (5 bases). V was cut by 4 bases and J by 2 bases, with 16 bases left in between. The CDR3 length is 16 residues. Germline values: CDR1 LGHDT, CDR2 YNNKEL (reference sequence). The DNA of the CDR3 is TGTGCCAGCAGCCGCGTGGGGCTACGATTCACAGATACGCAGTATTTT. Its protein is CASSRVGLRFTDTQYF.

The sample holds one count of this clone. The V gene is TRBV27, the J gene TRBJ1-2, with 9 positions matching TRBD1. The germline V gene has CDR1 MNHEY and CDR2 SMNVEV (reference sequence). V gave up 4 bases and J gave up 7 bases; unmatched junction bases: 7. The CDR3 contains 14 residues. The CDR3 spells CASSSPGTGLGYTF. CDR3 in DNA: TGTGCCAGCAGTTCCCCCGGGACAGGGCTTGGCTACACCTTC.